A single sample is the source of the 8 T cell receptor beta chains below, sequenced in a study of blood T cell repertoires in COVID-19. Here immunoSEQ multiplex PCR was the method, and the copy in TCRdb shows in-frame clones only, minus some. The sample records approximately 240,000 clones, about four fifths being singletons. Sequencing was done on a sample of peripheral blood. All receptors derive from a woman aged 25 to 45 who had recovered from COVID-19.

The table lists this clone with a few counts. The CDR3 sequence: CASSLVDRDGSPLHF. The CDR3 DNA reads TGTGCCAGCAGTTTGGTCGACAGGGATGGGTCACCCCTCCACTTT. This rearrangement joins TRBV28 to TRBJ1-6; 7 bases line up with TRBD1. The CDR3 consists of 15 residues. CDR1 and CDR2 (germline): MDHEN, SYDVKM. Trimming cost V 3 bases and J 10 bases; bases outside gene matches: 9. The complete variable domain, with remaining parts taken from reference TRBV28 and TRBJ1-6, reads DVKVTQSSRYLVKRTGEKVFLECVQDMDHENMFWYRQDPGLGLRLIYFSYDVKMKEKGDIPEGYSVSREKKERFSLILESASTNQTSMYLCASSLVDRDGSPLHFGNGTRLTVT.

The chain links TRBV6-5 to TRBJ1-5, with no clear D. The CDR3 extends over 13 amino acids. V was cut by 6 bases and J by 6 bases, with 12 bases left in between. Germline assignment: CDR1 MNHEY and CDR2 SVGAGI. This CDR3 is CASSTSGAQPQHF. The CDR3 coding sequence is TGTGCCAGCAGCACGTCAGGTGCTCAGCCCCAGCATTTT.

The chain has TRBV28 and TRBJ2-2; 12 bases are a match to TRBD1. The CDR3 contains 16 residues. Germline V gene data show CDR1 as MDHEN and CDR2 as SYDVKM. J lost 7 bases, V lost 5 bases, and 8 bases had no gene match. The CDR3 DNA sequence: TGTGCCAGCAGTCCTCCGGGACAGGGGGCGGGCGGGGAGCTGTTTTTT. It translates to CASSPPGQGAGGELFF.

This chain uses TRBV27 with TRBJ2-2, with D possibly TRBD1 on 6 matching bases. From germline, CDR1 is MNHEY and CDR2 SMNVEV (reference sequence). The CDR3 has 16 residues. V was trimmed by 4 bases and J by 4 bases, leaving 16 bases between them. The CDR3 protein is CASSYQGPPGTGELFF. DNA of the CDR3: TGTGCCAGCAGTTATCAGGGGCCCCCTGGCACCGGGGAGCTGTTTTTT.

CDR3 sequence reads: CASSSNRDEQFF. DNA for the CDR3: TGTGCCAGCAGCTCAAACAGGGATGAGCAGTTCTTC. This chain joins TRBV27 and TRBJ2-1; D is perhaps TRBD1 (6 bases). The CDR3 sequence is 12 residues long. CDR1 and CDR2 from the germline V gene are MNHEY and SMNVEV (reference sequence). V gave up 6 bases and J gave up 8 bases, with 11 bases separating them.

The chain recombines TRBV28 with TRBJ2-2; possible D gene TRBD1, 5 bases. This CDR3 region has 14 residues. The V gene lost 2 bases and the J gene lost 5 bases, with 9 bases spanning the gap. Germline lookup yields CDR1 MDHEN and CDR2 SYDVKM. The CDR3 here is CASSLPGPTGELFF. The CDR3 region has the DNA TGTGCCAGCAGTTTACCAGGGCCGACCGGGGAGCTGTTTTTT.

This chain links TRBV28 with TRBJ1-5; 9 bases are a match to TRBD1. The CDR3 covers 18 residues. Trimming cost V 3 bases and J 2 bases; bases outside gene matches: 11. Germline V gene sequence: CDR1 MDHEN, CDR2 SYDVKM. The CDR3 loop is CASSFRDRALEGNQPQHF. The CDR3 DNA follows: TGTGCCAGCAGTTTCCGGGACAGGGCCCTGGAAGGCAATCAGCCCCAGCATTTT.

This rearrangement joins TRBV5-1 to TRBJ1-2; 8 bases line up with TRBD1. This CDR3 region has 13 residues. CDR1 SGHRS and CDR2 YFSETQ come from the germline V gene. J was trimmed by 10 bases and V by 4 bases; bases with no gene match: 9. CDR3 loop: CASSPLPGQDYTF. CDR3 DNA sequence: TGCGCCAGCAGCCCGCTGCCGGGACAGGACTACACCTTC.